This note documents a single TCR beta chain sequence. The data are from a study of blood T cell repertoires in COVID-19. Turning to the study itself: COVID-19 samples collected from the United States, Italy and Spain covered acute and convalescent phases.

Participants were placed into cohorts based on the clinical history they reported. The CDR3 loop spans 14 amino acids. After removal of 9 bases from V and 2 bases from J, the junction contained 6 bases not matched to a gene. The germline V gene has CDR1 WSHSY and CDR2 SAAADI. In the source study's methods: Reference gene primer amplification gave nucleated cell count estimates. Clones were sequenced by immunoSEQ multiplex PCR, and TCRdb holds only the in-frame ones, with some missing. V and J calls and clone size follow that table, whereas D and trimming were derived from the DNA. Of about 250,000 clones in the sample, roughly 90% were seen once.

The clonotype originates from a woman under 40 with acute COVID-19. The sequenced sample consisted of PBMCs or T cells enriched from blood (not recorded which). V gene TRBV10-2 combines with J gene TRBJ2-5, with TRBD2 identical over 10 bases. The CDR3 loop reads CASRLAGKQETQYF. The DNA for the CDR3 is TGCGCCAGTCGACTAGCGGGTAAACAAGAGACCCAGTACTTC.